The 20 T cell receptor beta chains below come from one sample, sequenced in a study of blood T cell repertoires in COVID-19 (TCRdb year 2020). The protocol used for the library was the immunoSEQ multiplex PCR assay. The source is immuneACCESS, and TCRdb retained only in-frame sequences with V and J called. Part of the clones is not carried over; for the studies checked, unresolved V genes explain less than half of this, and the remainder is unexplained. The sample table holds about 310,000 clones, of which 85% to 90% were seen once. Of the sample, around 9% falls within the top ten clones. Sequenced: PBMCs or T cells enriched from blood (not recorded which). The receptors come from a woman aged 25 to 39 who had recovered from COVID-19.

The chain couples TRBV6-5 to TRBJ2-1, with D tentatively TRBD1 (6 bases). Germline CDR1 reads MNHEY; CDR2 reads SVGAGI. V was trimmed by 8 bases and J by 4 bases, leaving 18 bases between them. The CDR3 has 15 amino acids. CDR3 sequence: CASGPPTGLYNEQFF. Written as DNA, the CDR3 is TGTGCCAGCGGGCCCCCCACAGGGTTATACAATGAGCAGTTCTTC.

This chain uses TRBV10-3 with TRBJ1-2; weak D call: TRBD1 (6 bases). This CDR3 has 14 residues. From germline, CDR1 is ENHRY and CDR2 SYGVKD. V was clipped by 10 bases and J by 4 bases, with 19 bases between them. The CDR3: CATPGQGSPYGYTF. CDR3 DNA: TGTGCCACTCCCGGGCAGGGGAGCCCCTATGGCTACACCTTC.

This chain links TRBV29-1 with TRBJ2-3, with D unresolved. From germline, CDR1 is SQVTM and CDR2 ANQGSEA. V lost 3 bases to trimming and J lost 8 bases, with 12 bases between them. The CDR3 consists of 12 residues. The DNA for the CDR3 is TGCAGCGTTGATAAAGGAGAGGCTACGCAGTATTTT. The encoded protein is CSVDKGEATQYF.

The chain uses TRBV18 and TRBJ1-2; D may be TRBD1 (5 bases). The CDR3 has 13 amino acids. V lost 3 bases, J lost 8 bases, and 13 bases lay in between. CDR1 and CDR2 (germline): KGHSH, LQKENI. The DNA of the CDR3 is TGTGCCAGCTCACCGATGGGGCAAAGGGGCTACACCTTC. Translation gives CASSPMGQRGYTF.

The V gene is TRBV27, the J gene TRBJ1-5; D possibly corresponds to TRBD1 (5 bases). This CDR3 is built from 12 residues. Trimming took off 5 bases at V and 6 bases at J, with 8 bases between the two ends. In germline, CDR1 is MNHEY, CDR2 SMNVEV (reference sequence). CDR3 sequence: CASSGGGQPQHF. In DNA, the CDR3 is TGTGCCAGCAGTGGGGGGGGTCAGCCCCAGCATTTT.

In this sample, this clone turned up a few times. This CDR3 reads CASSFPGQQGGGYTF. For the CDR3, the DNA is TGTGCCAGCAGCTTTCCGGGCCAGCAGGGAGGGGGCTACACCTTC. V usage is TRBV11-2 and J usage is TRBJ1-2, with a possible D match to TRBD1 (5 bases). Germline CDR1 is SGHAT and CDR2 is FQNNGV. The CDR3 runs 15 residues. V was cut by 3 bases and J by 8 bases, with 19 bases left in between.

The V call is TRBV29-1, the J call TRBJ2-1; TRBD2 matches 10 bases. CDR3 length: 14 amino acids. Germline trimming cut 4 bases from V and 3 bases from J; bases unmatched to any gene: 3. The germline CDR1 and CDR2 sequences are SQVTM and ANQGSEA. Written as DNA, the CDR3 is TGCAGCGTTGGCCTAGCGGGAGACTACAATGAGCAGTTCTTC. Translated, it gives CSVGLAGDYNEQFF.

The chain recombines TRBV5-1 with TRBJ2-3; 7 nucleotides line up with TRBD1. With V trimmed by 2 bases and J by 6 bases, 15 bases remained unmatched. Germline lookup yields CDR1 SGHRS and CDR2 YFSETQ. The CDR3 totals 17 residues. CDR3 sequence (DNA): TGCGCCAGCAGCTTACGCGCCACCAGGGGGATCTCGGATACGCAGTATTTT. This codes for CASSLRATRGISDTQYF.

The chain recombines TRBV27 with TRBJ1-2; no clear D gene. Deletions cut 0 bases from V and 7 bases from J, with 12 bases between. Germline CDR1 and CDR2: MNHEY and SMNVEV (reference sequence). The CDR3 sequence is 14 residues long. CDR3 loop: CASSLSSGSGGYTF. The CDR3 DNA reads TGTGCCAGCAGTTTATCGTCGGGGTCGGGTGGCTACACCTTC.

V gene TRBV11-2 combines with J gene TRBJ2-5; TRBD2 matches 8 bases. V lost 3 bases to trimming and J lost 5 bases; unmatched junction nucleotides: 11. The CDR3 is 16 amino acids. CDR1 SGHAT and CDR2 FQNNGV come from the germline V gene. As DNA, the CDR3 is TGTGCCAGCAGCTTCCGTCAGGCTAGCGGGTATGAGACCCAGTACTTC. This gives the protein CASSFRQASGYETQYF.

V is TRBV5-1 and J is TRBJ2-7; 9 bases line up with TRBD1. This CDR3 is 13 amino acids long. V lost 4 bases, J lost 8 bases, and 7 bases stayed unmatched. Germline V gene sequence: CDR1 SGHRS, CDR2 YFSETQ. CDR3 nucleotide sequence: TGCGCCAGCAGCCGGGACAGGGTTATCAAGCAGTACTTC. This encodes CASSRDRVIKQYF.

V gene TRBV5-1 combines with J gene TRBJ2-7; TRBD2 matches at 10 bases. The CDR3 contains 16 residues. The J segment lost 2 bases and the V segment lost 4 bases, leaving 9 bases of the junction unmatched. The germline CDR1 and CDR2 sequences are SGHRS and YFSETQ. This chain's CDR3 is CASSPSGSGRPYEQYF. The CDR3 DNA reads as TGCGCCAGCAGCCCGTCGGGTAGCGGGAGGCCCTACGAGCAGTACTTC.

This clone has only a few counts. CDR3 bases: TGTGCCAGCAGCGTACTGAACACCGGGGAGCTGTTTTTT. Amino acids: CASSVLNTGELFF. The chain carries TRBV7-9 and TRBJ2-2; D is undetermined. Trimming stripped 5 bases from V and 1 base from J, with 5 bases between. Germline V lookup: CDR1 SEHNR, CDR2 FQNEAQ (reference sequence). The CDR3 consists of 13 residues.

This sequence joins TRBV6-5 and TRBJ1-6, with 9 bases matching TRBD1. The CDR3 is 16 amino acids. With 0 bases clipped from V and 9 bases from J, the junction kept 6 bases outside the gene matches. Germline assignment: CDR1 MNHEY and CDR2 SVGAGI. CDR3 bases: TGTGCCAGCAGTTACTCGGGACAGGGATGGGGTTCACCCCTCCACTTT. Protein product: CASSYSGQGWGSPLHF.

This rearrangement joins TRBV6-2 or TRBV6-3 to TRBJ2-7, with 8 bases fitting TRBD1. The CDR3 is 14 residues long. With 6 bases clipped from V and 5 bases from J, the junction kept 9 bases outside the gene matches. Germline CDR1 MNHEY, CDR2 SVGEGT. This CDR3 is CASSSTGVIHEQYF. DNA for the CDR3: TGTGCCAGCAGCTCGACAGGGGTCATCCACGAGCAGTACTTC.

The chain carries TRBV6-5 and TRBJ2-7; 10 bases align to TRBD2. Unmatched junction bases numbered 6, after V lost 7 bases and J lost 0 bases. Germline V gives CDR1 MNHEY, CDR2 SVGAGI. The CDR3 length is 15 residues. CDR3 DNA: TGTGCCAGCACACTTAGCGGGAGGCTCTCCTACGAGCAGTACTTC. It codes for CASTLSGRLSYEQYF.

This sequence joins TRBV3-1 (or the pseudogene TRBV3-2) and TRBJ2-7; 7 bases are a match to TRBD1. CDR1 and CDR2 (germline): LGHDT, YNNKEL (reference sequence). The CDR3 runs to 15 residues. J gave up 4 bases and V 0 bases, and 6 bases lay outside the gene matches. The CDR3: CASSQDRGQRYEQYF. The DNA for the CDR3 is TGTGCCAGCAGCCAAGATAGGGGACAGAGATACGAGCAGTACTTC.

The chain combines TRBV7-9 with TRBJ1-5, with 10 nucleotides matching TRBD1. The CDR3 is 17 residues long. J lost 2 bases, V lost 5 bases, and 9 bases had no gene match. Germline values: CDR1 SEHNR, CDR2 FQNEAQ (reference sequence). The CDR3 DNA reads as TGTGCCAGCAGCCCCCTCCGGGACAGGGGAGGCAATCAGCCCCAGCATTTT. Translating gives CASSPLRDRGGNQPQHF.

The count of this clone is one. This chain joins TRBV27 and TRBJ2-6; 8 positions match TRBD1. Trimming took 6 bases from V and 2 from J; bases not matched to a gene: 3. The length of the CDR3 is 15 residues. Germline V gene lookup returns CDR1 MNHEY and CDR2 SMNVEV (reference sequence). CDR3 DNA sequence: TGTGCCAGCAGCACGACAGGGGCTGGGGCCAACGTCCTGACTTTC. Its protein is CASSTTGAGANVLTF.

The CDR3: CASSLWQGTIEAFF. The CDR3 DNA is TGTGCCAGCAGCTTATGGCAGGGAACAATTGAAGCTTTCTTT. The rearrangement uses TRBV7-2 and TRBJ1-1; a weak D match, TRBD1 (5 bases). Looked up from germline, CDR1 is SGHTA and CDR2 is FQGNSA. This CDR3 has 14 amino acids. V shed 2 bases and J shed 7 bases, with 14 bases lying between them.